This T cell receptor beta chain was found in a study of blood T cell repertoires in COVID-19. Germline CDR1 reads SGHVS; CDR2 reads FQNEAQ. Trimming took 2 bases from V and 1 from J, leaving 5 bases between them. CDR3 length: 14 amino acids. Repertoires were generated with immunoSEQ multiplex PCR, while TCRdb's copy carries only in-frame clones and drops some. This table has some 170,000 clones, 75% to 85% appearing once. Adults between about 18 and 89 years of age took part from about two dozen US areas. This chain connects TRBV7-8 to TRBJ2-2, with no clear D. This TCR was sampled from a man aged 45-60 years who had recovered from COVID-19. The sample taken for sequencing was PBMCs or T cells enriched from blood (not recorded which). The CDR3: CASSLFGNTGELFF. The DNA for the CDR3 is TGTGCCAGCAGCTTATTCGGGAACACCGGGGAGCTGTTTTTT.